This T cell receptor (beta chain) emerged from a study of blood T cell repertoires in COVID-19. Study information: The United States, Italy and Spain supplied acute and convalescent COVID-19 samples. PBMCs, B-cell-depleted T cells, or T cells provided the cDNA or gDNA that made up the material.

The CDR3 has 12 residues. V was trimmed by 5 bases and J by 8 bases, leaving 12 bases between them. In the study's own analysis: Researchers report that nucleated cell counts were estimated from reference gene primer amplification. Sequencing was performed with immunoSEQ multiplex PCR; in TCRdb, only in-frame clones are kept and a portion is missing. V and J calls and clone size come straight from that table; D and trimming were deduced from the DNA. The sample contains roughly 200,000 clones, around 88% of which appear only once. The sample holds a few counts of this clone. This TCR derives from a man aged 35-49 years with active or convalescent COVID-19. Sequencing was carried out using peripheral blood. The rearrangement links TRBV12-3 or TRBV12-4 to TRBJ1-1, with D hard to call. In DNA form, the CDR3 reads TGTGCCAGCAGTCGGGTGGAGTCAGAAGCTTTCTTT. Protein product: CASSRVESEAFF.